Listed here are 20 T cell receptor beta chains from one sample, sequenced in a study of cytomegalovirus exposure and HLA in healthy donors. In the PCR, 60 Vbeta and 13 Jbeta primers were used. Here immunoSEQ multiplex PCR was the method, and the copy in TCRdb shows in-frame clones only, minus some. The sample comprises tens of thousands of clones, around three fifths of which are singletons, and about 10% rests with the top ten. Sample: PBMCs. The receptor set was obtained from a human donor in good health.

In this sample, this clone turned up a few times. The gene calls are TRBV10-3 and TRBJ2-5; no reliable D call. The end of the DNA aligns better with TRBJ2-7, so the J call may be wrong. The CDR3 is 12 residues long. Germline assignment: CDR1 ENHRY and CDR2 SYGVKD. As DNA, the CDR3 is TGTGCCATCAGTGGTCGGTCTTACGAGCAGTACTTC. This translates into CAISGRSYEQYF.

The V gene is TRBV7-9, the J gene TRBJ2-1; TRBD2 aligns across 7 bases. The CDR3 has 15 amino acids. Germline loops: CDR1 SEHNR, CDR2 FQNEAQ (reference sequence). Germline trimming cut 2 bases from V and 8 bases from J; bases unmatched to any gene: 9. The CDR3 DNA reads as TGTGCCAGCAGCTTAAGGGCTAGCGGAAACGATGAGCAGTTCTTC. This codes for CASSLRASGNDEQFF.

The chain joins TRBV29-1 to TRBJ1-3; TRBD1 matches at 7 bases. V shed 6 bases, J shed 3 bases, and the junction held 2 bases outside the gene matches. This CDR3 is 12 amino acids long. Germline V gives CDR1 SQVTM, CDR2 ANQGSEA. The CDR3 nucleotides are TGCAGCGTCCGGGACAGTGGAAACACCATATATTTT. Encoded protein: CSVRDSGNTIYF.

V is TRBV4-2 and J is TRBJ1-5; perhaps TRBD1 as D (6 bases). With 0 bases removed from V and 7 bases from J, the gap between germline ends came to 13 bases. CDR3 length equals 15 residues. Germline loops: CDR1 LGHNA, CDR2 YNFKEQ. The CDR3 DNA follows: TGTGCCAGCAGCCAAGATCGACAGGTTGACCAGCCCCAGCATTTT. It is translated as CASSQDRQVDQPQHF.

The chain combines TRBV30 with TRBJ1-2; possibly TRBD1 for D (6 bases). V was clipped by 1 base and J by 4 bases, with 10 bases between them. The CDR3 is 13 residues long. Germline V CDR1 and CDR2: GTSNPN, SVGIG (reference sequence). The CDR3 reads CAWSEGVVYGYTF. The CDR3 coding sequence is TGTGCCTGGAGTGAGGGGGTTGTCTATGGCTACACCTTC.

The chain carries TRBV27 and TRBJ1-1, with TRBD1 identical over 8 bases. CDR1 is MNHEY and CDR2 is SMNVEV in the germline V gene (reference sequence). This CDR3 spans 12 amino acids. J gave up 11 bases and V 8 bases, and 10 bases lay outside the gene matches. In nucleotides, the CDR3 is TGTGCCAGCGGCCAGGGGGCGCTTGAGGCTTTCTTT. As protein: CASGQGALEAFF.

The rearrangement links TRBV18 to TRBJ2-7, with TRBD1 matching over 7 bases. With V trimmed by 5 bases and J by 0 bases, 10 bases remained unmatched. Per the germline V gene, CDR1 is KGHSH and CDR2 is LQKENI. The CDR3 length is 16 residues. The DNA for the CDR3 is TGTGCCAGCTCAGCCAACAGGGGCAGGAGCTCCTACGAGCAGTACTTC. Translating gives CASSANRGRSSYEQYF.

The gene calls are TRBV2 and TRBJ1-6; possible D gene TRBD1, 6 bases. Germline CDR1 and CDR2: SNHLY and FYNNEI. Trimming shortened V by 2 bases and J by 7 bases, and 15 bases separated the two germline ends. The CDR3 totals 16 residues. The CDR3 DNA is TGTGCCAGCAGTGAATACCGGTGGCAGGGGAATTCACCCCTCCACTTT. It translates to CASSEYRWQGNSPLHF. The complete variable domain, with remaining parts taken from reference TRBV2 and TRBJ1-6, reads EPEVTQTPSHQVTQMGQEVILRCVPISNHLYFYWYRQILGQKVEFLVSFYNNEISEKSEIFDDQFSVERPDGSNFTLKIRSTKLEDSAMYFCASSEYRWQGNSPLHFGNGTRLTVT.

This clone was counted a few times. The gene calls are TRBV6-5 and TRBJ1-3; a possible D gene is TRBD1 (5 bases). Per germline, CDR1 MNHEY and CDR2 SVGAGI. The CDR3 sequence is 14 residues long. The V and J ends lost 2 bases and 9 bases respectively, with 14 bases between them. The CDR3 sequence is CASSYAAGRFTIYF. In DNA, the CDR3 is TGTGCCAGCAGTTACGCGGCGGGGCGGTTCACCATATATTTT.

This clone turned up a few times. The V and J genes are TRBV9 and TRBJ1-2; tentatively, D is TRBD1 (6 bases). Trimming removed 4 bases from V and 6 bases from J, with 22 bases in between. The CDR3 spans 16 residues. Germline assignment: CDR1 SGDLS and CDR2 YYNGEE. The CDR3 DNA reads TGTGCCAGCAGCTCCGGGGGGGGAGGGGGGACGGATGGCTACACCTTC. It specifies CASSSGGGGGTDGYTF.

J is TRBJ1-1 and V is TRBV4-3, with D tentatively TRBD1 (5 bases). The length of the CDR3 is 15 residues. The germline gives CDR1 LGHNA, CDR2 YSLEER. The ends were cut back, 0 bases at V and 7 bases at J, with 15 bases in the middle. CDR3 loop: CASSQDLLGGSEAFF. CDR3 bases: TGCGCCAGCAGCCAAGATCTCCTGGGGGGGAGTGAAGCTTTCTTT.

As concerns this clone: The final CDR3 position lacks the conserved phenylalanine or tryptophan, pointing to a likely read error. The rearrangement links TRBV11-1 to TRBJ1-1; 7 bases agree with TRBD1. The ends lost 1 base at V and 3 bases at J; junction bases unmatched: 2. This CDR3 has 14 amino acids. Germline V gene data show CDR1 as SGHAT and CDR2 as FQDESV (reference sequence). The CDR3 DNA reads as TGTGCCAGCAGCTTAGACAGGGGAGACACTGAAGCTTTCCTT. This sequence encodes CASSLDRGDTEAFL.

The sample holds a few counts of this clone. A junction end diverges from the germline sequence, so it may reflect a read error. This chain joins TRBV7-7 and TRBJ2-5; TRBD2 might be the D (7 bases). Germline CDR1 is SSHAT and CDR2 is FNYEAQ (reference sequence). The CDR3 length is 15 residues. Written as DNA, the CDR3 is TGTGCTAGCAGTAACGGGGGGCCCCACCAAGAGACCCAGTACTTC. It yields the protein CASSNGGPHQETQYF.

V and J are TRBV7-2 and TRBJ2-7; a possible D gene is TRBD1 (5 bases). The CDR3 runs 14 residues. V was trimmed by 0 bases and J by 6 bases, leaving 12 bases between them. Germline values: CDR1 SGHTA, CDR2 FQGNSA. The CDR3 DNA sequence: TGTGCCAGCAGCTTAGCAGGTGGGCAGGGCGAGCAGTACTTC. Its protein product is CASSLAGGQGEQYF.

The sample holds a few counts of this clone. The CDR3 spells CASSQDSLQSGSREKLFF. The CDR3 DNA reads as TGTGCCAGCAGCCAAGATTCACTTCAATCGGGTTCTCGGGAAAAACTGTTTTTT. The rearrangement joins TRBV4-2 to TRBJ1-4; D is ambiguous. Germline V gene sequence: CDR1 LGHNA, CDR2 YNFKEQ. Between the trimmed V and J ends, which lost 0 bases and 8 bases, there was a span of 22 bases. CDR3 length: 18 amino acids.

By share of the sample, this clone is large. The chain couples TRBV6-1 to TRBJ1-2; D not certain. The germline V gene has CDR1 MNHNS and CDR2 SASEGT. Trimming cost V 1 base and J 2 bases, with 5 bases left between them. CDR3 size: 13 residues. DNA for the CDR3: TGTGCCAGCAGTGAAGGGCCAAACTATGGCTACACCTTC. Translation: CASSEGPNYGYTF.

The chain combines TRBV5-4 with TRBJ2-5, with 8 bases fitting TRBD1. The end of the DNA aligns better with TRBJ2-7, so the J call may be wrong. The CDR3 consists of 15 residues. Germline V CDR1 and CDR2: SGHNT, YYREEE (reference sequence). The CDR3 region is CASSLGDRGWNEQYF. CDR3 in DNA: TGTGCCAGCAGCTTGGGTGACAGGGGTTGGAACGAGCAGTACTTC.

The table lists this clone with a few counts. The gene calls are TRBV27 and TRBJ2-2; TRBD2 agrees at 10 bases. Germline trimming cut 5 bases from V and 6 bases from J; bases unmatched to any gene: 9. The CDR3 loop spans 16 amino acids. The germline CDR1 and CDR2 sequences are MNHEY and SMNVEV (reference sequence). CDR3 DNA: TGTGCCAGCAGTCTACCGGGACTAGCGTTGTCCGGGGAGCTGTTTTTT. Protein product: CASSLPGLALSGELFF.

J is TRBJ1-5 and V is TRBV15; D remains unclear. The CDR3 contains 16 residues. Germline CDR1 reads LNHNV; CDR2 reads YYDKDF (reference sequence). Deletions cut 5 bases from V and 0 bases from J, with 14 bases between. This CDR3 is CATSPRDLYSNQPQHF. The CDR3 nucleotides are TGTGCCACCAGCCCTCGGGATCTTTATAGCAATCAGCCCCAGCATTTT. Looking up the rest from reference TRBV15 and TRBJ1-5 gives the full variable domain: DAMVIQNPRYQVTQFGKPVTLSCSQTLNHNVMYWYQQKSSQAPKLLFHYYDKDFNNEADTPDNFQSRRPNTSFCFLDIRSPGLGDTAMYLCATSPRDLYSNQPQHFGDGTRLSIL.

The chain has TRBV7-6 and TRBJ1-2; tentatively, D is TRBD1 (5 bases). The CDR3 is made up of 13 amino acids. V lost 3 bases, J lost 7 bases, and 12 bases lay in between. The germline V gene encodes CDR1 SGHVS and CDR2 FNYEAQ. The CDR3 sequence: CASSLGGFSGYTF. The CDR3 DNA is TGTGCCAGCAGCTTGGGGGGGTTTAGTGGCTACACCTTC.